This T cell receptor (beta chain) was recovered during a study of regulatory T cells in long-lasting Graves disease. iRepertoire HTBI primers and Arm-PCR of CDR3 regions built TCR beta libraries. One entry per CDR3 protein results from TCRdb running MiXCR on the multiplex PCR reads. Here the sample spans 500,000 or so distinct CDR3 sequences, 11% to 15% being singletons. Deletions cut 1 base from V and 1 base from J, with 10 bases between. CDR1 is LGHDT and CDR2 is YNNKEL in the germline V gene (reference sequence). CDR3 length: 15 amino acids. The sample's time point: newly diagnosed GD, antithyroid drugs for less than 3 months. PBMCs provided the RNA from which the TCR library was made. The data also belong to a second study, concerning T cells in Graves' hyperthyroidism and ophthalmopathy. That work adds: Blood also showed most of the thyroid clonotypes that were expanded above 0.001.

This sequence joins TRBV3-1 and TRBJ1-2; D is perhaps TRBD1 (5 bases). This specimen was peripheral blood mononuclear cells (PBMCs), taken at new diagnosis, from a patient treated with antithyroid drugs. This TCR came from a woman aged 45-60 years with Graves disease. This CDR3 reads CASSQGDGVNYGYTF. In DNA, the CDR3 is TGTGCCAGCAGCCAAGGGGACGGGGTTAACTATGGCTACACCTTC.